Shown below are 12 T cell receptor beta chains from a single sample sequenced in a study of T cell clones after liver transplantation. Generated by immunoSEQ multiplex PCR, the TCRdb table keeps only in-frame clones and is missing some. This sample has tens of thousands of clones, with 70% to 80% found just once. Material: CD4+ T cells from blood, obtained at the approximately 16-month timepoint. The receptors derive from a human patient who received a liver transplant. Some T cells may have originated in the graft donor.

The chain employs TRBV6-5 and TRBJ2-3, with TRBD2 matching 9 bases. This CDR3 is built from 16 residues. The trim removed 4 bases at V and 1 base at J, leaving 6 bases unmatched. Germline CDR1 is MNHEY and CDR2 is SVGAGI. The CDR3 loop is CASSSMRGGGTDTQYF. DNA for the CDR3: TGTGCCAGCAGTTCGATGCGGGGGGGCGGCACAGATACGCAGTATTTT.

The chain carries TRBV5-4 and TRBJ2-5; the D gene could be TRBD1 or TRBD2 (5 bases each). The CDR3 extends over 13 amino acids. With 4 bases removed from V and 3 bases from J, the gap between germline ends came to 10 bases. Germline lookup yields CDR1 SGHNT and CDR2 YYREEE (reference sequence). The CDR3 loop is CASSGVGEETQYF. DNA of the CDR3: TGTGCCAGCAGCGGGGTGGGGGAAGAGACCCAGTACTTC.

V and J are TRBV6-1 and TRBJ2-1; D might be TRBD2 (6 bases). The CDR3 spans 16 residues. The germline V gene encodes CDR1 MNHNS and CDR2 SASEGT. Deletions cut 0 bases from V and 2 bases from J, with 11 bases between. The DNA for the CDR3 is TGTGCCAGCAGTGAAGCGCCGGGGGTACCCTACAATGAGCAGTTCTTC. As protein: CASSEAPGVPYNEQFF.

The rearrangement links TRBV4-1 to TRBJ1-1; 8 nucleotides line up with TRBD1. The CDR3 runs to 19 residues. Germline V gene lookup returns CDR1 MGHRA and CDR2 YSYEKL. Trimming at V came to 0 bases and at J to 1 base, leaving 13 bases not matched to a gene. Written as DNA, the CDR3 is TGCGCCAGCAGCCAAGATCAGGACAGGGTATTTTTTCCGAACACTGAAGCTTTCTTT. Its translation is CASSQDQDRVFFPNTEAFF.

This clone was recorded once. This sequence joins TRBV7-6 and TRBJ2-3, with unresolved D. Germline values: CDR1 SGHVS, CDR2 FNYEAQ. The CDR3 consists of 14 residues. The ends were cut back, 1 base at V and 2 bases at J, with 7 bases in the middle. CDR3 in amino acids: CASSLVPLTDTQYF. DNA for the CDR3: TGTGCCAGCAGCTTAGTCCCCCTCACAGATACGCAGTATTTT.

This chain connects TRBV5-1 to TRBJ2-2; TRBD1 aligns across 8 bases. The CDR3 has 14 residues. Losses at the gene ends were 7 bases for V and 4 bases for J; bases not matched to a gene: 6. Germline V gene lookup returns CDR1 SGHRS and CDR2 YFSETQ. The CDR3 sequence is CASSNRGSTGELFF. The CDR3 DNA follows: TGCGCCAGCTCGAACAGGGGGAGCACCGGGGAGCTGTTTTTT.

In this sample, this clone turned up a few times. The chain uses TRBV5-1 and TRBJ1-4; D is ambiguous. The CDR3 sequence is 14 residues long. Germline assignment: CDR1 SGHRS and CDR2 YFSETQ. V lost 2 bases and J 8 bases, leaving 13 bases between the germline ends. The CDR3, as DNA: TGCGCCAGCAGCTTCGGACGGCTCGGAGAAAAACTGTTTTTT. This encodes CASSFGRLGEKLFF.

The J gene is TRBJ2-2, the V gene TRBV30, with TRBD2 as a possible D gene (6 bases). Germline assignment: CDR1 GTSNPN and CDR2 SVGIG (reference sequence). There are 12 residues in the CDR3. V was pared by 3 bases and J by 11 bases, with 13 bases between. CDR3 nucleotide sequence: TGTGCCTGGAGCGGGACTCGATTTGAGCTGTTTTTT. Encoded protein: CAWSGTRFELFF.

Within the sample, this clone is medium-sized (0.01 to 0.1%). The CDR3 reads CASSELAGGQETQYF. CDR3 nucleotide sequence: TGTGCCAGCAGTGAACTAGCGGGGGGGCAAGAGACCCAGTACTTC. V usage is TRBV6-1 and J usage is TRBJ2-5; 12 positions agree with TRBD2. Germline V CDR1 and CDR2: MNHNS, SASEGT. The trim removed 2 bases at V and 2 bases at J, leaving 0 bases unmatched. The CDR3 loop spans 15 amino acids.

The chain combines TRBV28 with TRBJ2-5, with a weak D call TRBD1 (5 bases). Trimming took off 6 bases at V and 5 bases at J, with 16 bases between the two ends. The CDR3 has 14 amino acids. Per the germline V gene, CDR1 is MDHEN and CDR2 is SYDVKM. The CDR3 sequence is CASSIPQGRETQYF. The CDR3 coding sequence is TGTGCCAGCAGCATTCCCCAGGGCCGGGAGACCCAGTACTTC. The entire variable domain, with the rest obtained from reference TRBV28 and TRBJ2-5, is as follows: DVKVTQSSRYLVKRTGEKVFLECVQDMDHENMFWYRQDPGLGLRLIYFSYDVKMKEKGDIPEGYSVSREKKERFSLILESASTNQTSMYLCASSIPQGRETQYFGPGTRLLVL.

This chain joins TRBV6-6 and TRBJ2-7; D gene uncertain. Germline values: CDR1 MNHNY, CDR2 SVGAGI (reference sequence). Trimming removed 2 bases from V and 1 base from J, with 9 bases in between. The CDR3 extends over 14 amino acids. For the CDR3, the DNA is TGTGCCAGCAGTTACCAGGTGGGATCCTACGAGCAGTACGTC. Translation gives CASSYQVGSYEQYV.

This clone was recorded a few times. V is TRBV5-1 and J is TRBJ1-4; the D is unclear. This CDR3 has 16 amino acids. V lost 2 bases to trimming and J lost 0 bases, with 11 bases between them. From germline, CDR1 is SGHRS and CDR2 YFSETQ. The CDR3 DNA is TGCGCCAGCAGCTTTATTGCGGGCGCAACTAATGAAAAACTGTTTTTT. This encodes CASSFIAGATNEKLFF.